What follows are 4 T cell receptor beta chains derived from one specimen sequenced in a study of blood T cell repertoires in COVID-19. Sequencing was performed with immunoSEQ multiplex PCR; in TCRdb, only in-frame clones are kept and a portion is missing. The repertoire has about 410,000 clones, roughly 88% of them found once; the top ten carry less than 0.75%. Material: PBMCs or T cells enriched from blood (not recorded which). The receptors derive from a man aged 18 to 29 who had recovered from COVID-19.

This chain uses TRBV11-3 with TRBJ2-3, with a weak D call TRBD1 (6 bases). The CDR3 runs to 12 residues. V lost 8 bases, J lost 3 bases, and 9 bases lay in between. Per the germline V gene, CDR1 is SGHNT and CDR2 is YENEEA. DNA of the CDR3: TGTGCCAGCTCAGGGGTGACAGATACGCAGTATTTT. It specifies CASSGVTDTQYF.

CDR3 sequence: CASSLALYGGGREYEQYF. The CDR3 DNA is TGCGCCAGCAGCTTGGCGTTGTATGGAGGCGGGAGAGAGTACGAGCAGTACTTC. The rearrangement joins TRBV5-1 to TRBJ2-7; the match to TRBD2 covers 7 bases. The CDR3 has 18 amino acids. V shed 0 bases, J shed 4 bases, and the junction held 16 bases outside the gene matches. Germline CDR1 reads SGHRS; CDR2 reads YFSETQ. The full variable domain, its missing parts supplied by reference TRBV5-1 and TRBJ2-7, is KAGVTQTPRYLIKTRGQQVTLSCSPISGHRSVSWYQQTPGQGLQFLFEYFSETQRNKGNFPGRFSGRQFSNSRSEMNVSTLELGDSALYLCASSLALYGGGREYEQYFGPGTRLTVT.

The chain carries TRBV3-1 (or the pseudogene TRBV3-2) and TRBJ2-1, with 12 bases that match TRBD1. V lost 1 base and J lost 10; bases outside the gene matches: 11. Germline loops: CDR1 LGHDT, CDR2 YNNKEL (reference sequence). The CDR3 contains 17 residues. The CDR3, as DNA: TGTGCCAGCAGCCAAGTTTTGGGACAGGGGGCTGTCTTCGAGCAGTTCTTC. This encodes CASSQVLGQGAVFEQFF.

This chain uses TRBV2 with TRBJ2-3; the match to TRBD2 covers 8 bases. Germline V gene sequence: CDR1 SNHLY, CDR2 FYNNEI. This CDR3 region has 16 residues. The J segment lost 2 bases and the V segment lost 1 base, leaving 5 bases of the junction unmatched. CDR3 loop: CASSEGLAGYTDTQYF. The DNA of the CDR3 is TGTGCCAGCAGTGAAGGGTTAGCGGGATACACAGATACGCAGTATTTT.